This T cell receptor beta chain was recorded in a study of cytomegalovirus exposure and HLA in healthy donors. Between the trimmed V and J ends, which lost 6 bases and 4 bases, there was a span of 14 bases. This CDR3 has 14 residues. The germline V gene encodes CDR1 MNHEY and CDR2 SVGAGI. The study ran its PCR with 60 Vbeta and 13 Jbeta primers. Sequencing was performed with immunoSEQ multiplex PCR; in TCRdb, only in-frame clones are kept and a portion is missing. This sample carries about 190,000 clones, 60% to 85% of them seen once, and the ten largest clones take 1.6%. This TCR was recovered from a woman under 30 in good health and CMV-seronegative. The specimen sequenced was PBMCs. The V gene is TRBV6-5, the J gene TRBJ2-3; D not resolved. As DNA, the CDR3 is TGTGCCAGCAGCGAAACTTCCGCGTCAGATACGCAGTATTTT. Translated: CASSETSASDTQYF.